This T cell receptor beta chain was identified in a study of blood T cell repertoires in COVID-19. CDR3 length: 13 residues. Germline CDR1 and CDR2: SGHDN and FVKESK. Trimming removed 1 base at V and 9 bases at J, with 11 bases between. The method was immunoSEQ multiplex PCR; TCRdb's version includes in-frame clones alone and lacks a portion of them. This sample carries approximately 35,000 clones, roughly 80% of them seen once, and the ten largest clones take approximately 30%. This clone was counted a few times. The sequence was obtained from a man older than 75 with acute or convalescent COVID-19. The sample was peripheral blood. J is TRBJ2-3 and V is TRBV14; D unresolved. CDR3 in DNA: TGTGCCAGCAGCCAAGGACACGCCACGACGCAGTATTTT. Its translation: CASSQGHATTQYF.